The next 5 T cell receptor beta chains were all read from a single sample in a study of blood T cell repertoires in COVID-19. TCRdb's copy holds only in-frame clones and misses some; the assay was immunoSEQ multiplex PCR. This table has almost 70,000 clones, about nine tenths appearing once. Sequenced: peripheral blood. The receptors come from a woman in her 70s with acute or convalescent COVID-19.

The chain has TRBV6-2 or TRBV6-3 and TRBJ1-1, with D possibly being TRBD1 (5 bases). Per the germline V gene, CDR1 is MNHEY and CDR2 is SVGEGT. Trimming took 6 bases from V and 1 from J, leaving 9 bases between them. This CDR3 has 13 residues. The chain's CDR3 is CASSSTENTEAFF. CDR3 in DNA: TGTGCCAGCAGCTCGACAGAGAACACTGAAGCTTTCTTT.

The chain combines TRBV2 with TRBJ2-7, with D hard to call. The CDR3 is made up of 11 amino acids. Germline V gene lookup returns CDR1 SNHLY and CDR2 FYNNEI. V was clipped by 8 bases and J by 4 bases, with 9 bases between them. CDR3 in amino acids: CASRLAYEQYF. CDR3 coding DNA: TGTGCCAGCCGCCTCGCGTACGAGCAGTACTTC.

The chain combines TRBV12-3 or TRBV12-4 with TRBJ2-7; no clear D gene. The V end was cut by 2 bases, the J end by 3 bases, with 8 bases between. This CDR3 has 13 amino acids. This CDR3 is CASSLNRVYEQYF. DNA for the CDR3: TGTGCCAGCAGTTTAAACAGAGTCTACGAGCAGTACTTC.

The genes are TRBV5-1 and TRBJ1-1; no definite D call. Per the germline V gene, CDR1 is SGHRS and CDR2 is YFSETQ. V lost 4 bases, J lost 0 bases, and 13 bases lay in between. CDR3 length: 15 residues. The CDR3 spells CASSPLQKMNTEAFF. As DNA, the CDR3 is TGCGCCAGCAGCCCCTTACAGAAAATGAACACTGAAGCTTTCTTT.

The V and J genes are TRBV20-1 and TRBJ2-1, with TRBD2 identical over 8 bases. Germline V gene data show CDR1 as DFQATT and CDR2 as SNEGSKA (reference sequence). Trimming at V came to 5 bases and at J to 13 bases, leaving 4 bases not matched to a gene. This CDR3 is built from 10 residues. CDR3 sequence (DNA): TGCAGTGCTTGGCGGGAGGAACAGTTCTTC. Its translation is CSAWREEQFF.